The 30 T cell receptor beta chains reported below all come from one sample, sequenced in a study of cytomegalovirus exposure and HLA in healthy donors. 60 Vbeta and 13 Jbeta primers were used in PCR. TCRdb keeps only in-frame clones here, not all; method: immunoSEQ multiplex PCR. The sample lists some 240,000 clones, around 90% occurring once. The source material was PBMCs. Receptors originate from a girl between 2 and 10 years old in good health and CMV-seronegative.

This chain uses TRBV5-1 with TRBJ2-2; 8 nucleotides align to TRBD1. Germline V gives CDR1 SGHRS, CDR2 YFSETQ. The CDR3 runs to 16 residues. V gave up 0 bases and J gave up 3 bases; unmatched junction bases: 4. The CDR3 coding sequence is TGCGCCAGCAGCTTGGGTGACAGGGGCGACACCGGGGAGCTGTTTTTT. It translates to CASSLGDRGDTGELFF.

This clone appeared a few times. This chain connects TRBV7-9 to TRBJ2-7; TRBD2 aligns across 10 bases. CDR1 is SEHNR, CDR2 FQNEAQ, per germline (reference sequence). The CDR3 has 18 amino acids. V dropped 7 bases and J dropped 1; count of bases not matched to a gene: 16. CDR3 bases: TGTGCCAGCAACCCGCAGGGGCTAGCGGGGGAGGATTCCTACGAGCAGTACTTC. Translating it yields CASNPQGLAGEDSYEQYF.

This sequence joins TRBV29-1 and TRBJ1-2, with D unresolved. The germline V gene has CDR1 SQVTM and CDR2 ANQGSEA. Trimming removed 7 bases from V and 9 bases from J, with 15 bases in between. This CDR3 has 11 amino acids. The CDR3 nucleotides are TGCAGCGACGGTGGGCAAGCCAGCTACACCTTC. Its translation: CSDGGQASYTF. Based on the CDR3 plus reference TRBV29-1 and TRBJ1-2, the full variable domain is SAVISQKPSRDICQRGTSLTIQCQVDSQVTMMFWYRQQPGQSLTLIATANQGSEATYESGFVIDKFPISRPNLTFSTLTVSNMSPEDSSIYLCSDGGQASYTFGSGTRLTVV.

V and J are TRBV15 and TRBJ2-3; 12 nucleotides align to TRBD1. V was pared by 5 bases and J by 5 bases, with 5 bases of the junction left unmatched. This CDR3 region has 15 residues. Germline V gene sequence: CDR1 LNHNV, CDR2 YYDKDF (reference sequence). This CDR3 reads CATSRGQGAGDTQYF. CDR3 nucleotides: TGTGCCACCAGCCGGGGACAGGGGGCTGGAGATACGCAGTATTTT.

This chain connects TRBV5-3 to TRBJ2-1, with 9 positions matching TRBD2. TRBV5-3 is treated as an ORF (open reading frame) with a function not yet certain. Unmatched junction bases numbered 9, after V lost 1 base and J lost 4 bases. The CDR3 sequence is 17 residues long. The CDR3 nucleotides read TGTGCCAGAAGCTTGTCAAAGCGGGGGGCTCCGTACAATGAGCAGTTCTTC. Its protein product is CARSLSKRGAPYNEQFF.

The gene calls are TRBV18 and TRBJ1-6; D is uncertain. The CDR3 sequence is 11 residues long. V dropped 2 bases and J dropped 15 bases, with 8 bases sitting between them. Per germline, CDR1 KGHSH and CDR2 LQKENI. The CDR3 DNA reads as TGTGCCAGCTCACCAGGGCTTTTCCTCCACTTT. Translating it yields CASSPGLFLHF.

The V call is TRBV2, the J call TRBJ2-3, with 10 bases matching TRBD1. V lost 5 bases, J lost 6 bases, and 8 bases stayed unmatched. Germline lookup yields CDR1 SNHLY and CDR2 FYNNEI. This CDR3 is 15 amino acids long. Written as DNA, the CDR3 is TGTGCCAGCAGTCCGGGACAGGGGTATGTGGATACGCAGTATTTT. Its translation is CASSPGQGYVDTQYF.

The chain couples TRBV2 to TRBJ2-5; D gene uncertain. The V and J ends lost 3 bases and 2 bases respectively, with 7 bases between them. Germline V gene sequence: CDR1 SNHLY, CDR2 FYNNEI. CDR3 length equals 13 residues. CDR3 coding DNA: TGTGCCAGCAGTGACCCTCCGCAAGAGACCCAGTACTTC. As protein: CASSDPPQETQYF.

This sequence joins TRBV5-4 and TRBJ1-2; 9 bases line up with TRBD1. The CDR3 runs 15 residues. V gave up 3 bases and J gave up 0 bases; unmatched junction bases: 3. Germline CDR1 and CDR2: SGHNT and YYREEE (reference sequence). The CDR3: CASSSGQGPNYGYTF. The CDR3, as DNA: TGTGCCAGCAGCTCGGGACAGGGTCCTAACTATGGCTACACCTTC.

The DNA of the CDR3 is TGTGCCAGCAGTGAAAGGGGACAGTTGAACACTGAAGCTTTCTTT. Translating gives CASSERGQLNTEAFF. This rearrangement joins TRBV2 to TRBJ1-1; TRBD1 matches 7 bases. V was clipped by 2 bases and J by 0 bases; unmatched bases: 3. Germline CDR1 and CDR2: SNHLY and FYNNEI. This CDR3 is built from 15 residues.

The V gene is TRBV10-3, the J gene TRBJ1-3; D possibly corresponds to TRBD1 (6 bases). This CDR3 is 14 amino acids long. From germline, CDR1 is ENHRY and CDR2 SYGVKD. Trimming removed 10 bases from V and 2 bases from J, with 15 bases in between. The CDR3 loop reads CATSTQGTGNTIYF. In DNA, the CDR3 is TGTGCCACGTCGACGCAGGGGACTGGAAACACCATATATTTT.

The gene calls are TRBV28 and TRBJ1-5; maybe TRBD1 (5 bases). CDR1 is MDHEN and CDR2 is SYDVKM in the germline V gene. Trimming took off 8 bases at V and 6 bases at J, with 17 bases between the two ends. The CDR3 runs to 14 residues. The CDR3 nucleotides read TGTGCCAGCCAAGGCGGGGGACGGGCTCAGCCCCAGCATTTT. Protein sequence: CASQGGGRAQPQHF.

The chain employs TRBV25-1 and TRBJ2-2, with D perhaps matching TRBD2 (5 bases). Germline V gene sequence: CDR1 MGHDK, CDR2 SYGVNS. This CDR3 is built from 14 residues. V was trimmed by 5 bases and J by 6 bases, leaving 13 bases between them. The CDR3 loop reads CASSRDGLAGELFF. CDR3 DNA: TGTGCCAGCAGTCGTGACGGACTGGCCGGGGAGCTGTTTTTT.

Regarding this clone: At one boundary the junction diverges from the germline segment, which might be a read error. The chain links TRBV10-3 to TRBJ2-2; 8 positions agree with TRBD1. Germline CDR1 ENHRY, CDR2 SYGVKD. This CDR3 contains 13 residues. Here the CDR3 DNA reads TGTGCCGTCAGGGGGCAGAACACCGGGGAGCTGTTTTTT. This translates into CAVRGQNTGELFF.

Only one count was recorded for this clone. The chain recombines TRBV14 with TRBJ2-7, with TRBD2 identical over 10 bases. This CDR3 is 16 amino acids long. V was pared by 0 bases and J by 3 bases, with 5 bases of the junction left unmatched. CDR1 is SGHDN and CDR2 is FVKESK in the germline V gene. This CDR3 is CASSQDWASGGYEQYF. CDR3 DNA sequence: TGTGCCAGCAGCCAAGATTGGGCTAGCGGGGGCTACGAGCAGTACTTC.

The V and J genes are TRBV6-5 and TRBJ2-7, with TRBD1 identical over 9 bases. This CDR3 contains 16 residues. The germline V gene has CDR1 MNHEY and CDR2 SVGAGI. V dropped 0 bases and J dropped 4; count of bases not matched to a gene: 7. The CDR3 region has the DNA TGTGCCAGCAGTTACTCGCCGGGACAGGGAGGTTACGAGCAGTACTTC. It yields the protein CASSYSPGQGGYEQYF.

This clone was seen more than once but under ten times. The chain carries TRBV25-1 and TRBJ1-2; D is ambiguous. CDR1 and CDR2 (germline): MGHDK, SYGVNS. V was clipped by 2 bases and J by 8 bases, with 15 bases between them. The CDR3 length is 14 residues. CDR3 coding DNA: TGTGCCAGCAGTGAACGTCACGGGAGGTGGGGCTACACCTTC. Its protein is CASSERHGRWGYTF.

This sequence joins TRBV7-2 and TRBJ2-3; D remains ambiguous. The CDR3 length is 16 residues. V dropped 5 bases and J dropped 0 bases, with 15 bases sitting between them. The germline gives CDR1 SGHTA, CDR2 FQGNSA. In DNA form, the CDR3 reads TGTGCCAGCAGCCCACGTCAGACTGCTAGCACAGATACGCAGTATTTT. Translating gives CASSPRQTASTDTQYF.

The chain links TRBV7-2 to TRBJ2-2; 9 nucleotides agree with TRBD2. With V trimmed by 7 bases and J by 5 bases, 17 bases remained unmatched. CDR3 length: 18 amino acids. Germline values: CDR1 SGHTA, CDR2 FQGNSA. As DNA, the CDR3 is TGTGCCAGCACCCCTTCTTTGGGGCTAGCGGGACGAACCGGGGAGCTGTTTTTT. Translation: CASTPSLGLAGRTGELFF.

The chain employs TRBV6-6 and TRBJ1-5, with 10 bases fitting TRBD1. The CDR3 has 16 amino acids. After removal of 5 bases from V and 4 bases from J, the junction contained 8 bases not matched to a gene. Germline CDR1 and CDR2: MNHNY and SVGAGI (reference sequence). CDR3 sequence (DNA): TGTGCCAGCAGTCAAGGGGGGGGACAGGGGAATCAGCCCCAGCATTTT. Translation gives CASSQGGGQGNQPQHF.

This clone was found once. The rearrangement joins TRBV12-5 to TRBJ2-2; no clear D gene. Germline V lookup: CDR1 LGHNT, CDR2 FRNRAP. Deletions cut 6 bases from V and 5 bases from J, with 16 bases between. The CDR3 totals 15 residues. For the CDR3, the DNA is TGTGCTAGTGGCCTATCCCCACTACCTACCGGGGAGCTGTTTTTT. It yields the protein CASGLSPLPTGELFF.

The V gene is TRBV6-5, the J gene TRBJ1-1; D gene ambiguous. The CDR3 covers 12 residues. Trimming removed 1 base from V and 6 bases from J, with 6 bases in between. Per the germline V gene, CDR1 is MNHEY and CDR2 is SVGAGI. The CDR3 DNA is TGTGCCAGCAGTTACTTTACAGCTGAAGCTTTCTTT. This encodes CASSYFTAEAFF.

The gene calls are TRBV7-6 and TRBJ2-7, with D possibly matching TRBD2 (6 bases). The CDR3 loop spans 15 amino acids. Germline lookup yields CDR1 SGHVS and CDR2 FNYEAQ. With 1 base removed from V and 2 bases from J, the gap between germline ends came to 12 bases. This CDR3 is CASSLDGTPPYEQYF. The CDR3 nucleotides are TGTGCCAGCAGCTTAGACGGGACTCCTCCCTACGAGCAGTACTTC.

The chain uses TRBV6-5 and TRBJ2-7, with 9 bases fitting TRBD1. The CDR3 has 15 amino acids. The V segment lost 0 bases and the J segment 5 bases; nucleotides outside the gene matches: 5. From germline, CDR1 is MNHEY and CDR2 SVGAGI. CDR3 sequence: CASSYSWTGAHEQYF. Written as DNA, the CDR3 is TGTGCCAGCAGTTACTCGTGGACAGGGGCCCACGAGCAGTACTTC.

J is TRBJ1-4 and V is TRBV9; D is ambiguous. V lost 0 bases and J lost 8, with 11 bases in between. Germline V gives CDR1 SGDLS, CDR2 YYNGEE. There are 14 residues in the CDR3. The CDR3 region has the DNA TGTGCCAGCAGCGTAGGGAACGGGGTAGAAAAACTGTTTTTT. Amino acids: CASSVGNGVEKLFF.

This chain uses TRBV5-1 with TRBJ1-4; no clear D. CDR1 is SGHRS, CDR2 YFSETQ, per germline. CDR3 length equals 12 residues. Trimming left V 4 bases short and J 5 bases short, with 6 bases between. Here the CDR3 DNA reads TGCGCCAGCAGCCACAACAATGAAAAACTGTTTTTT. Translating it yields CASSHNNEKLFF.

The rearrangement uses TRBV10-1 and TRBJ2-1; 13 bases line up with TRBD2. The germline CDR1 and CDR2 sequences are WNHNN and SYGVQD (reference sequence). V lost 2 bases, J lost 5 bases, and 9 bases stayed unmatched. The CDR3 runs 18 residues. CDR3 in DNA: TGCGCCAGCAGTGAGAGACTAGCGGGAGGATCCCTAAACAATGAGCAGTTCTTC. Its translation is CASSERLAGGSLNNEQFF.

The CDR3, as DNA: TGTGCCAGCAGCTTCATAGATACGCAGTATTTT. Residues: CASSFIDTQYF. This chain links TRBV7-9 with TRBJ2-3, with D unresolved. The V end lost 3 bases, the J end lost 5 bases, and 3 bases lay between the germline ends. Germline V gene lookup returns CDR1 SEHNR and CDR2 FQNEAQ (reference sequence). The CDR3 is 11 residues long.

J is TRBJ2-1 and V is TRBV19; 7 bases line up with TRBD2. Looked up from germline, CDR1 is LNHDA and CDR2 is SQIVND (reference sequence). This CDR3 has 15 residues. Trimming at V came to 2 bases and at J to 3 bases, leaving 4 bases not matched to a gene. CDR3 nucleotide sequence: TGTGCCAGTAGTATAACTAGGACTAGCTACAATGAGCAGTTCTTC. Protein sequence: CASSITRTSYNEQFF.

The CDR3 protein is CATQGNNEQFF. The DNA for the CDR3 is TGTGCCACCCAGGGGAACAATGAGCAGTTCTTC. The chain uses TRBV2 and TRBJ2-1, with D tentatively TRBD1 (6 bases). The CDR3 totals 11 residues. Germline V gene data show CDR1 as SNHLY and CDR2 as FYNNEI. V was pared by 10 bases and J by 5 bases, with 9 bases between.